This T cell receptor (beta chain) was found in a study of blood T cell repertoires in COVID-19. Repertoires were generated with immunoSEQ multiplex PCR, while TCRdb's copy carries only in-frame clones and drops some. The sample consists of about 150,000 clones, around 83% of them appearing once. This clone was seen a few times. Sequenced input: peripheral blood. This TCR came from a woman between 55 and 75 years old with COVID-19, enrolled during active disease.

The CDR3: CASSSDRGQGPQHF. CDR3 DNA: TGTGCCAGCAGTTCTGACAGGGGCCAGGGGCCCCAGCATTTT. The V and J genes are TRBV27 and TRBJ1-5, with TRBD1 matching 8 bases. V lost 4 bases, J lost 9 bases, and 8 bases stayed unmatched. Germline lookup yields CDR1 MNHEY and CDR2 SMNVEV (reference sequence). This CDR3 has 14 amino acids.